The clone carrying this T cell receptor (beta chain) occurred once. The sample belongs to a study of control samples from healthy donors and cancer patients. The assay was immunoSEQ multiplex PCR, and TCRdb's table has in-frame clones only and misses some. Among some 130,000 clones listed, 90% were seen once. The V gene's germline CDR1 is LGHDT and CDR2 YNNKEL (reference sequence). V was clipped by 1 base and J by 3 bases, with 13 bases between them. The CDR3 sequence is 15 residues long. The receptor was derived from a man aged 18 to 30 in good health. The sequencing sample was made of blood. The chain employs TRBV3-1 (or the pseudogene TRBV3-2) and TRBJ2-7; D might be TRBD1 (5 bases). This CDR3 is CASSQGLQELYEQYF. The CDR3 DNA reads TGTGCCAGCAGCCAAGGTCTACAGGAGCTCTACGAGCAGTACTTC.